The rows below give T cell receptor beta chains drawn from one sample of a study of a mutant IDH1 vaccine in newly diagnosed glioma. The protocol was immunoSEQ multiplex PCR, while the TCRdb copy is restricted to in-frame clones and leaves out a portion. The sample holds tens of thousands of clones; about 87% are singletons and the top ten take 10% to 15%. These receptors' targets are unknown. Specimen: PBMCs, collected from a glioma patient whose treatment included an IDH1 peptide vaccine. The receptors originated from a man aged 18 to 30 with glioma. Both conserved end residues are part of each CDR3. D genes are given only for firm matches. A clone size is listed for some rows: how often the clone was seen (once, few, many), or a class if it is expanded.

TRBV5-1,-,-,TRBJ1-5,TGCGCCAGCAGCTTAGGAGGGTTTAGCAATCAGCCCCAGCATTTT,CASSLGGFSNQPQHF
TRBV14,few,-,TRBJ2-3,TGTGCCAGCAGTCATGCAGATACGCAGTATTTT,CASSHADTQYF
TRBV6-6,-,-,TRBJ2-7,TGTGCCAGCAGTTACGAGGGATTAAACTACGAGCAGTACTTC,CASSYEGLNYEQYF
TRBV9,-,-,TRBJ1-3,TGTGCCAGCAGCGTAGGAGGAGGGGCGCGTGGAAACACCATATATTTT,CASSVGGGARGNTIYF
TRBV2,-,TRBD2,TRBJ2-1,TGTGCCAGCACCACCGCCTCAGCGTATCGCGGGAGGGCCCATTGGAATGAGCAGTTCTTC,CASTTASAYRGRAHWNEQFF
TRBV19,-,-,TRBJ2-1,TGTGCCAGTAGTATAGCCCCCAGGGCCCGAGAGCAGTTCTTC,CASSIAPRAREQFF
TRBV5-6,-,TRBD2,TRBJ2-5,TGTGCCAGCGCGGGGGGACAAGAGACCCAGTACTTC,CASAGGQETQYF
TRBV20-1,-,-,TRBJ1-2,TGCAGTGCCCCCCGAGGTAGGGGCTACACCTTC,CSAPRGRGYTF
TRBV29-1,-,-,TRBJ2-6,TGCAGCGTTGATACAGGGTCCAGGGCCAACGTCCTGACTTTC,CSVDTGSRANVLTF
TRBV19,-,TRBD1,TRBJ1-2,TGTGCCACCGCCACCGGGACAGGGTACGGCTACACCTTC,CATATGTGYGYTF
TRBV7-6,once,-,TRBJ2-7,TGTGCCAGCAGCCTAGTGGACAGCACCTACGAGCAGTACTTC,CASSLVDSTYEQYF
TRBV5-1,-,-,TRBJ1-1,TGCGCCAGCAGCGGGAGGGGGGATGCTTTCTTT,CASSGRGDAFF
TRBV5-4,-,TRBD1,TRBJ2-7,TGTGCCAGCAGCTCATTGGACAGGGGCCGCTACGAGCAGTACTTC,CASSSLDRGRYEQYF
TRBV28,-,TRBD1,TRBJ1-2,TGTGCCAGCAGTTACAGGGGTAGCTACACCTTC,CASSYRGSYTF
TRBV5-1,-,-,TRBJ1-1,TGCGCCAGCAGCGAAGCAGGGAGCCTCGGAGGAACTGAAGCTTTCTTT,CASSEAGSLGGTEAFF
TRBV25-1,few,-,TRBJ1-6,TGTGCCAGCTGCGAAAGTGGGAACGGTTCACCCCTCCACTTT,CASCESGNGSPLHF
TRBV6-1,-,TRBD1,TRBJ1-3,TGTGCCAGCAGTGTCTCGACAGGGGCTTCTGGAAACACCATATATTTT,CASSVSTGASGNTIYF
TRBV30,-,-,TRBJ2-7,TGTGCCTGGAGTGTATACAGCCCCTACGAGCAGTACTTC,CAWSVYSPYEQYF
TRBV14,-,TRBD1,TRBJ2-3,TGTGCCAGCAGCCAAGGGGACAGGGCGTTATTCGGCACAGATACGCAGTATTTT,CASSQGDRALFGTDTQYF
TRBV4-1,-,TRBD1,TRBJ1-2,TGCGCCAGCAGCCAAGCGGGACAGGTCTATGGCTACACCTTC,CASSQAGQVYGYTF
TRBV4-1,few,-,TRBJ2-1,TGCGCCAGCAGCCAAGATCAGGGGGGGGCGGGCAATGAGCAGTTCTTC,CASSQDQGGAGNEQFF
TRBV18,-,-,TRBJ1-1,TGTGCCAGCTCACCGAGGGCCGACACTGAAGCTTTCTTT,CASSPRADTEAFF
TRBV7-9,-,-,TRBJ2-1,TGTGCCAGCAGCCTACGGGGGTCCTACAATGAGCAGTTCTTC,CASSLRGSYNEQFF
TRBV5-1,-,-,TRBJ2-5,TGCGCCAGCAGCTTGGGGGTAGCGGAGACCCAGTACTTC,CASSLGVAETQYF
TRBV2,-,TRBD2,TRBJ2-3,TGTGCCAGCAGTGAACTAGCGGGGGTCACAGATACGCAGTATTTT,CASSELAGVTDTQYF
TRBV4-2,-,-,TRBJ2-5,TGTGCCAGCAGCCGAAGGGGGACGGGGGCCGTCCAAGAGACCCAGTACTTC,CASSRRGTGAVQETQYF
TRBV30,-,-,TRBJ2-7,TGTGCCTGTGACACCCTAGGTAACTACGAGCAGTACTTC,CACDTLGNYEQYF
TRBV2,-,TRBD1,TRBJ1-2,TGTGCCAGCAGTGACTTGACAGGGCCATCCTATGGCTACACCTTC,CASSDLTGPSYGYTF
TRBV30,few,-,TRBJ1-2,TGTGCCTGGAGTGGGCCCCTTGGCTACACCTTC,CAWSGPLGYTF
TRBV7-9,-,TRBD2,TRBJ2-3,TGTGCCAGCACCATAGCGGGGCCAACAGATACGCAGTATTTT,CASTIAGPTDTQYF
TRBV5-5,-,-,TRBJ1-5,TGTGCCAGCAGCTTGGGCCCCCAGGGCAGCAATCAGCCCCAGCATTTT,CASSLGPQGSNQPQHF
TRBV19,-,TRBD1,TRBJ1-3,TGTGCCAGTAGTACGCCCGCCGGAGGGACAGGGGGCGCCGAAAACACCATATATTTT,CASSTPAGGTGGAENTIYF